A single sample is the source of the 12 T cell receptor beta chains below, sequenced in a study of blood T cells in healthy people across ages (dated by TCRdb to the mid-2010s). Receptors were amplified or captured by 5' RACE. The data were produced on an Illumina HiSeq 2500. A second PCR of about 6 to 11 cycles was run with a J-beta primer mix and a sample-barcoded 5' primer. TCRdb reworked the public reads: Q25 trimming with fastp, MiXCR clone assembly, productive beta chains retained. Each entry merges the rows of one CDR3 protein and shows their most common DNA and genes. This sample gives about 2 million distinct CDR3 sequences in total; around half of them show up just once. The ten largest clones capture less than 2.5% of the sample. Material: blood. The receptors here all came from a woman aged 40 to 49 in good health.

This chain links TRBV6-2 or TRBV6-3 with TRBJ2-4; no firm D call. The closer fit of TRBJ2-7 to the DNA end suggests the J call may be wrong. The CDR3 sequence is 14 residues long. Looked up from germline, CDR1 is MNHEY and CDR2 is SVGEGT. The CDR3 loop is CASSSRRRVYEQYF. CDR3 coding DNA: TGTGCCAGCAGTTCCAGAAGACGGGTCTACGAGCAGTACTTC.

The rearrangement links TRBV20-1 to TRBJ2-2; D uncertain. The V end was cut by 0 bases, the J end by 1 base, with 6 bases between. The germline gives CDR1 DFQATT, CDR2 SNEGSKA (reference sequence). This CDR3 is built from 14 residues. CDR3 amino acids: CSARDPWNTGELFF. The CDR3 coding sequence is TGCAGTGCTAGAGATCCCTGGAACACCGGGGAGCTGTTTTTT.

The chain uses TRBV5-5 and TRBJ2-7; unclear D gene. The germline V gene encodes CDR1 SGHKS and CDR2 YYEKEE (reference sequence). Trimming removed 4 bases from V and 5 bases from J, with 10 bases in between. The CDR3 length is 12 residues. CDR3 DNA: TGTGCCAGCAGCCTGCTCACAGACGAGCAGTACTTC. This gives the protein CASSLLTDEQYF.

This chain uses TRBV7-2 with TRBJ2-5; a weak D match, TRBD1 (5 bases). The CDR3 has 15 residues. The germline V and J ends were trimmed by 4 bases and 5 bases, with 17 bases remaining between them. Germline V gives CDR1 SGHTA, CDR2 FQGNSA. The CDR3 nucleotides are TGTGCCAGCAGCTCTAGACCCGCAGGGCTTGAGACCCAGTACTTC. Translated, it gives CASSSRPAGLETQYF.

This clonotype was counted only a few times. V usage is TRBV4-1 and J usage is TRBJ1-4; D gene uncertain. The CDR3 extends over 16 amino acids. V was pared by 4 bases and J by 3 bases, with 15 bases between. In germline, CDR1 is MGHRA, CDR2 YSYEKL. CDR3 sequence (DNA): TGCGCCAGCAGCCGTAAGGAAGCCATAGCTAATGAAAAACTGTTTTTT. It encodes CASSRKEAIANEKLFF.

This clonotype occurred many times. The rearrangement links TRBV9 to TRBJ2-1, with 13 bases identical to TRBD2. The CDR3 is 16 amino acids. The germline gives CDR1 SGDLS, CDR2 YYNGEE. The V gene end was trimmed by 4 bases and the J gene end by 2 bases; junction bases not matched to a gene: 3. The CDR3 is CASSPGLAGAYNEQFF. The CDR3 nucleotides read TGTGCCAGCAGCCCAGGACTAGCGGGGGCCTACAATGAGCAGTTCTTC.

The chain employs TRBV6-6 and TRBJ2-5, with 8 positions matching TRBD2. Trimming at V came to 5 bases and at J to 12 bases, leaving 5 bases not matched to a gene. Germline lookup yields CDR1 MNHNY and CDR2 SVGAGI (reference sequence). The CDR3 spans 11 residues. The CDR3 protein is CASSAGGPEYF. The DNA of the CDR3 is TGTGCCAGCAGTGCGGGGGGTCCCGAGTACTTC.

This clonotype has only one observation. The chain employs TRBV28 and TRBJ2-5, with 7 positions matching TRBD1. Per germline, CDR1 MDHEN and CDR2 SYDVKM. V lost 10 bases to trimming and J lost 11 bases; unmatched junction nucleotides: 10. CDR3 size: 11 residues. The CDR3 coding sequence is TGTGCCATCAGCAGGGGGATGGAGCAGTACTTC. Translating gives CAISRGMEQYF.

To note about this clonotype: At one end the junction does not follow the germline gene, possibly because of a read error. The chain links TRBV5-6 to TRBJ2-1; a possible D gene is TRBD1 (5 bases). Germline assignment: CDR1 SGHDT and CDR2 YYEEEE. The CDR3 is 14 residues long. The CDR3 sequence: CASSFWGSHNKQFF. DNA of the CDR3: TGTGCCAGCAGCTTTTGGGGCAGCCACAATAAGCAGTTCTTC.

The chain has TRBV27 and TRBJ1-4; D is undetermined. CDR3 length equals 16 residues. Germline CDR1 is MNHEY and CDR2 is SMNVEV (reference sequence). The germline V and J ends were trimmed by 4 bases and 1 base, with 13 bases remaining between them. The CDR3 bases are TGTGCCAGCAGTTCGCGTGAACGGTTAACTAATGAAAAACTGTTTTTT. Amino acid sequence: CASSSRERLTNEKLFF. Looking up the rest from reference TRBV27 and TRBJ1-4 gives the full variable domain: EAQVTQNPRYLITVTGKKLTVTCSQNMNHEYMSWYRQDPGLGLRQIYYSMNVEVTDKGDVPEGYKVSRKEKRNFPLILESPSPNQTSLYFCASSSRERLTNEKLFFGSGTQLSVL.

The chain employs TRBV20-1 and TRBJ2-4; 7 bases are a match to TRBD2. CDR1 DFQATT and CDR2 SNEGSKA come from the germline V gene (reference sequence). The CDR3 sequence is 15 residues long. The V segment lost 3 bases and the J segment 8 bases; nucleotides outside the gene matches: 13. The CDR3 DNA reads TGCAGTGCTAGCGACGGGTCGGGGGGACGGGACATTCAGTACTTC. Residues: CSASDGSGGRDIQYF.

The J gene is TRBJ2-1, the V gene TRBV7-2; 8 nucleotides match TRBD1. The CDR3 sequence is 16 residues long. The germline V gene has CDR1 SGHTA and CDR2 FQGNSA. The trim removed 5 bases at V and 0 bases at J, leaving 6 bases unmatched. The CDR3 nucleotides read TGTGCCAGCAGCCCCTCGACAGGGGTCTCCTACAATGAGCAGTTCTTC. This encodes CASSPSTGVSYNEQFF.